The clone carrying this TCR beta chain is a singleton in its sample. The data stem from a study of blood T cell repertoires in COVID-19. Background on the study: Samples of COVID-19 (acute and convalescent) were obtained from the United States, Italy and Spain.

A Seattle source enrolled patients during active infection and followed them longitudinally. The authors' processing: Amplification with reference gene primers provided the estimates of nucleated cell counts. Sequencing used immunoSEQ multiplex PCR; TCRdb keeps in-frame clones, though not all of them. The DNA gave D and trimming, while V, J and clone size come from that table. The data show 210,000 or so clones, 65% to 85% seen once. This sequence was found in a woman aged 25 to 39 with COVID-19, enrolled during active disease. Input material: peripheral blood.

The CDR3 is CASSSFAASSYNEQFF. The DNA of the CDR3 is TGTGCCAGCAGCTCCTTTGCTGCTAGCTCCTACAATGAGCAGTTCTTC. The chain couples TRBV11-3 to TRBJ2-1; D unclear. The CDR3 covers 16 residues. Trimming shortened V by 4 bases and J by 0 bases, and 13 bases separated the two germline ends. Germline V gene sequence: CDR1 SGHNT, CDR2 YENEEA.